This TCR beta chain emerged from a study of post-analysis software for immune sequencing data. Regarding the study as a whole: Multiple sclerosis patients had significantly lower normalized Chao1 diversity than controls. There were five TRBV segments more frequent in patients than controls, and TRBV5-6, TRBV5-1 and TRBV20-1 were among them.

Points on this clonotype: Its antigen is not known.

Every TCR beta cDNA library bore unique molecular identifiers. Input of roughly 0.95 to 11 million T cells yielded 400,000 to 550,000 cDNA molecules. MiXCR was run by TCRdb on the PCR reads, yielding one entry per CDR3 protein. Of about 540,000 distinct CDR3 sequences detected, roughly 34% appear once; the ten largest clones hold 4.5% to 7.5%. Germline loops: CDR1 SGHVS, CDR2 FNYEAQ. This CDR3 has 13 amino acids. Trimming removed 9 bases from V and 6 bases from J, with 12 bases in between. Sequencing used blood. This chain links TRBV7-6 with TRBJ1-6, with TRBD1 as a possible D gene (5 bases). This TCR derives from a girl aged 2-17 years with multiple sclerosis. CDR3 region: CASGRGFNSPLHF. The CDR3 bases are TGTGCCAGTGGCCGGGGCTTTAATTCACCCCTCCACTTT.